This T cell receptor beta chain was obtained from a study of blood T cell repertoires in COVID-19. Study background: Sites in the United States, Italy and Spain provided acute and convalescent COVID-19 samples. Nucleic acid was either cDNA or gDNA, and it came from T cells, B-cell-depleted T cells, or PBMCs.

Germline CDR1 MDHEN, CDR2 SYDVKM. Trimming took 5 bases from V and 1 from J, leaving 11 bases between them. The CDR3 length is 14 residues. In the original analysis: Quantification of nucleated cells was approximated via reference gene primer amplification. Assay: immunoSEQ multiplex PCR; the TCRdb copy retains only in-frame clones and omits some. That table gives V, J and clone size, and the DNA gave D and trimming. The sample contains about 490,000 clones, around 85% of which appear only once. This clonotype was obtained from a human donor in a cohort sampled during active COVID-19. The V gene is TRBV28, the J gene TRBJ2-5; TRBD1 might be the D (6 bases). Specimen: peripheral blood. The CDR3 region is CASSEGQIQETQYF. CDR3 nucleotide sequence: TGTGCCAGCAGTGAAGGACAGATCCAAGAGACCCAGTACTTC.